A selection of T cell receptor beta chains follows, all from one sample in a study of T cell responses to AZD1222 COVID-19 vaccine. TCRdb keeps only in-frame clones here, not all; method: immunoSEQ multiplex PCR. The top ten clones hold approximately 3% of a sample with around 110,000 clones, just under 95% of them seen once. The source was peripheral blood, collected on day 0 of AZD1222 vaccination. Source of these receptors: an adult in good health. Each CDR3 is given with its conserved first and last residue. The D gene is left open where the match is weak. Expanded clones get a size class; other rows say once, few or many, or leave the size out.

cdr3_length: 15; clone_size: -; d_call: -; j_call: TRBJ2-1; v_call: TRBV7-6; cdr3_aa: CASSLDPGPYNEQFF; cdr3_nt: TGTGCCAGCAGCTTAGATCCCGGGCCCTACAATGAGCAGTTCTTC
cdr3_length: 14; clone_size: -; d_call: -; j_call: TRBJ2-7; v_call: TRBV13; cdr3_aa: CASSLQGGAYEQYF; cdr3_nt: TGTGCCAGCAGCTTACAGGGGGGGGCCTACGAGCAGTACTTC
cdr3_length: 13; clone_size: once; d_call: -; j_call: TRBJ2-3; v_call: TRBV6-4; cdr3_aa: CASRRESTDTQYF; cdr3_nt: TGTGCCAGCCGGAGGGAGAGCACAGATACGCAGTATTTT
cdr3_length: 14; clone_size: -; d_call: TRBD1; j_call: TRBJ2-7; v_call: TRBV28; cdr3_aa: CASSFPGQGYEQYF; cdr3_nt: TGTGCCAGCAGTTTCCCGGGACAGGGCTACGAGCAGTACTTC
cdr3_length: 15; clone_size: once; d_call: -; j_call: TRBJ1-3; v_call: TRBV18; cdr3_aa: CASSPPAQSGNTIYF; cdr3_nt: TGTGCCAGCTCACCACCCGCACAATCTGGAAACACCATATATTTT
cdr3_length: 16; clone_size: -; d_call: TRBD2; j_call: TRBJ2-2; v_call: TRBV5-1; cdr3_aa: CASGPVAGGGTGELFF; cdr3_nt: TGCGCCAGCGGTCCGGTGGCGGGAGGTGGCACCGGGGAGCTGTTTTTT
cdr3_length: 14; clone_size: -; d_call: TRBD2; j_call: TRBJ2-1; v_call: TRBV28; cdr3_aa: CASNRLAAYNEQFF; cdr3_nt: TGTGCCAGCAACCGACTAGCGGCGTACAATGAGCAGTTCTTC
cdr3_length: 15; clone_size: -; d_call: TRBD1; j_call: TRBJ1-1; v_call: TRBV29-1; cdr3_aa: CSGSTWTGLNTEAFF; cdr3_nt: TGCAGCGGATCGACATGGACAGGGCTGAACACTGAAGCTTTCTTT
cdr3_length: 15; clone_size: -; d_call: -; j_call: TRBJ1-3; v_call: TRBV9; cdr3_aa: CASSSPGGFGNTIYF; cdr3_nt: TGTGCCAGCAGCTCTCCTGGGGGGTTTGGAAACACCATATATTTT
cdr3_length: 15; clone_size: -; d_call: TRBD2; j_call: TRBJ2-3; v_call: TRBV3-1/TRBV3-2; cdr3_aa: CASSQLLAETDTQYF; cdr3_nt: TGTGCCAGCAGCCAACTGCTAGCGGAGACAGATACGCAGTATTTT
cdr3_length: 13; clone_size: -; d_call: TRBD1; j_call: TRBJ2-4; v_call: TRBV28; cdr3_aa: CASVQGARNIQYF; cdr3_nt: TGTGCCAGCGTACAGGGGGCGCGAAACATTCAGTACTTC
cdr3_length: 16; clone_size: -; d_call: TRBD1; j_call: TRBJ1-4; v_call: TRBV6-1; cdr3_aa: CASSEALGQGGEKLFF; cdr3_nt: TGTGCCAGCAGTGAAGCGCTGGGGCAGGGGGGTGAAAAACTGTTTTTT
cdr3_length: 14; clone_size: -; d_call: -; j_call: TRBJ1-5; v_call: TRBV4-1; cdr3_aa: CASSQEMGNQPQHF; cdr3_nt: TGCGCCAGCAGCCAAGAGATGGGCAATCAGCCCCAGCATTTT